The entry below gives a single T cell receptor beta chain sequence along with its context. Its antigen is as yet unknown. V lost 3 bases and J 0 bases, leaving 14 bases between the germline ends. The CDR3 consists of 16 residues. Germline loops: CDR1 SGHRS, CDR2 YFSETQ. This sample is drawn from a study of cytomegalovirus exposure and HLA in healthy donors. Study-wide results and caveats: The study flagged about 160 TCR beta chains as cytomegalovirus-associated.

The primer mix had 60 Vbeta and 13 Jbeta primers. In the authors' methods: In a later analysis, of roughly 73 million unique beta chains, some 10 million appeared in at least two donors. Libraries were prepared by immunoSEQ multiplex PCR; TCRdb keeps only in-frame clonotypes and omits some of them. The V and J calls and clone size come from that table; D and trimming were worked out from the DNA. The table lists some 200,000 clones, around 83% of them singletons. Input material: PBMCs. J is TRBJ2-3 and V is TRBV5-1; weak D call: TRBD2 (6 bases). The clonotype was recovered from a woman aged 50 to 60 in good health and CMV-seropositive. The CDR3 spells CASSSMRDSSTDTQYF. CDR3 nucleotides: TGCGCCAGCAGCTCGATGCGGGACTCTAGCACAGATACGCAGTATTTT.